These 20 T cell receptor beta chains share one sample of origin, sequenced in a study of shared clonotypes between healthy human individuals. Sequenced by immunoSEQ multiplex PCR; TCRdb stores in-frame clones only, minus some. The profile shows under 2,500,000 clones, approximately 96% of them singletons. What was sequenced was naive CD4+ T cells sorted from blood. Stated subset: CD45RA+ positively selected. These receptors originate from a man between 18 and 35 years old in good health.

CDR3 DNA sequence: TGTGCCAGCAGTGATGGGTCCAGGGACAATGAGCAGTTCTTC. Amino acids: CASSDGSRDNEQFF. The chain recombines TRBV9 with TRBJ2-1; TRBD1 is a possible D gene (5 bases). CDR3 length: 14 amino acids. V gave up 5 bases and J gave up 5 bases, with 14 bases separating them. CDR1 and CDR2 (germline): SGDLS, YYNGEE.

As to this clone: Other DNA variants within this sample encode the same CDR3. The chain recombines TRBV15 with TRBJ2-7, with 7 positions matching TRBD1. Unmatched junction bases numbered 3, after V lost 1 base and J lost 3 bases. CDR3 length equals 14 residues. Germline CDR1 reads LNHNV; CDR2 reads YYDKDF (reference sequence). The CDR3 nucleotides are TGTGCCACCAGCAGAGGAGGGGGCAACTACGAGCAGTACTTC. Its translation: CATSRGGGNYEQYF.

Notes on this clone: This sample also contains other DNA sequences that code for the same CDR3. The chain recombines TRBV7-2 with TRBJ2-7; the match to TRBD2 covers 11 bases. J gave up 4 bases and V 5 bases, and 7 bases lay outside the gene matches. Germline values: CDR1 SGHTA, CDR2 FQGNSA. This CDR3 has 15 amino acids. CDR3 nucleotide sequence: TGTGCCAGCAGCCCATTAGCGGGAGGGCCGTACGAGCAGTACTTC. The encoded protein is CASSPLAGGPYEQYF.

The rearrangement uses TRBV6-6 and TRBJ2-1; D not resolved. Germline V gives CDR1 MNHNY, CDR2 SVGAGI (reference sequence). The CDR3 is 12 residues long. Trimming left V 7 bases short and J 13 bases short, with 17 bases between. The CDR3 loop is CASMKSEYSQFF. The CDR3 nucleotides read TGTGCCAGCATGAAAAGCGAGTATTCTCAGTTCTTC.

This rearrangement joins TRBV7-2 to TRBJ2-2; D is unresolved. V gave up 7 bases and J gave up 3 bases, with 21 bases separating them. The CDR3 length is 17 residues. Germline CDR1 and CDR2: SGHTA and FQGNSA. The DNA for the CDR3 is TGTGCCAGCATTCGAGACGTAGGATGGGTCGACACCGGGGAGCTGTTTTTT. Protein sequence: CASIRDVGWVDTGELFF.

The CDR3 bases are TGTGCCTGGAGTGGAGGGGGGCTATCTAATGAAAAACTGTTTTTT. The encoded protein is CAWSGGGLSNEKLFF. The rearrangement uses TRBV30 and TRBJ1-4; D might be TRBD1 (6 bases). Germline V gene sequence: CDR1 GTSNPN, CDR2 SVGIG (reference sequence). The CDR3 totals 15 residues. Trimming left V 1 base short and J 3 bases short, with 12 bases between.

The chain uses TRBV5-1 and TRBJ2-3; 7 nucleotides line up with TRBD2. J gave up 2 bases and V 0 bases, and 6 bases lay outside the gene matches. CDR3 length: 16 residues. The germline V gene has CDR1 SGHRS and CDR2 YFSETQ. The CDR3 protein is CASSLGSGIDTDTQYF. The CDR3, as DNA: TGCGCCAGCAGCTTGGGAAGCGGGATAGACACAGATACGCAGTATTTT.

This rearrangement joins TRBV7-2 to TRBJ2-7; D possibly matches TRBD1 or TRBD2 (7 bases each). Germline loops: CDR1 SGHTA, CDR2 FQGNSA. This CDR3 comprises 15 residues. Trimming shortened V by 5 bases and J by 3 bases, and 17 bases separated the two germline ends. The CDR3 spells CASSPGGGGYYEQYF. The CDR3 region has the DNA TGTGCCAGCAGCCCAGGGGGGGGAGGATACTACGAGCAGTACTTC. The full variable domain, in which reference TRBV7-2 and TRBJ2-7 provide the parts outside the CDR3, is GAGVSQSPSNKVTEKGKDVELRCDPISGHTALYWYRQSLGQGLEFLIYFQGNSAPDKSGLPSDRFSAERTGGSVSTLTIQRTQQEDSAVYLCASSPGGGGYYEQYFGPGTRLTVT.

As concerns this clone: The sample contains more than one DNA sequence encoding this CDR3. The J gene is TRBJ2-7, the V gene TRBV5-1; tentatively, D is TRBD2 (6 bases). The CDR3 is made up of 13 amino acids. Germline V gene sequence: CDR1 SGHRS, CDR2 YFSETQ. Deletions cut 3 bases from V and 1 base from J, with 8 bases between. This chain's CDR3 is CASSWDSSYEQYF. CDR3 in DNA: TGCGCCAGCAGCTGGGACTCGTCCTACGAGCAGTACTTC.

The chain has TRBV4-1 and TRBJ2-7; D unresolved. Germline loops: CDR1 MGHRA, CDR2 YSYEKL. The CDR3 consists of 14 residues. V lost 2 bases to trimming and J lost 4 bases, with 12 bases between them. The CDR3 DNA follows: TGCGCCAGCAGCCAAAACCCCTCCAAGTACGAGCAGTACTTC. This gives the protein CASSQNPSKYEQYF.

On this clone: Additional DNA sequences in this sample encode the identical CDR3. V and J are TRBV6-1 and TRBJ2-7; D is undetermined. Germline V gene data show CDR1 as MNHNS and CDR2 as SASEGT. V was shortened by 1 base and J by 0 bases, with 1 base between the two germline ends. The CDR3 totals 12 residues. CDR3 in amino acids: CASSEGSYEQYF. CDR3 coding DNA: TGTGCCAGCAGTGAAGGCTCCTACGAGCAGTACTTC.

This clone was counted a single time. The chain couples TRBV4-3 to TRBJ1-2; possible D gene TRBD1, 6 bases. This CDR3 spans 16 amino acids. The V gene's germline CDR1 is LGHNA and CDR2 YSLEER. Trimming took 1 base from V and 4 from J, leaving 16 bases between them. The CDR3 bases are TGCGCCAGCAGCCAAGTTTCGGGGGGCGGTCCCTATGGCTACACCTTC. Protein sequence: CASSQVSGGGPYGYTF.

The J gene is TRBJ2-2, the V gene TRBV2; D is undetermined. This CDR3 has 16 amino acids. The ends were cut back, 5 bases at V and 1 base at J, with 14 bases in the middle. Germline V gene lookup returns CDR1 SNHLY and CDR2 FYNNEI. This CDR3 reads CASSRTGPGNTGELFF. The CDR3 DNA is TGTGCCAGCAGTCGGACGGGCCCTGGGAACACCGGGGAGCTGTTTTTT.

The CDR3, as DNA: TGTGCCTGGAGTGTAGAAGCAGACAATGAGCAGTTCTTC. Its translation: CAWSVEADNEQFF. The chain uses TRBV30 and TRBJ2-1; D unresolved. CDR1 and CDR2 (germline): GTSNPN, SVGIG (reference sequence). Trimming shortened V by 0 bases and J by 5 bases, and 8 bases separated the two germline ends. This CDR3 has 13 residues.

This chain joins TRBV5-6 and TRBJ2-7, with no clear D. The ends were cut back, 2 bases at V and 2 bases at J, with 11 bases in the middle. Germline V gene lookup returns CDR1 SGHDT and CDR2 YYEEEE. This CDR3 contains 14 residues. The CDR3 DNA sequence: TGTGCCAGCAGCTTCCAGCGCACTACCTACGAGCAGTACTTC. Translated, it gives CASSFQRTTYEQYF.

This clone was recorded a few times. The same CDR3 also results from other DNA sequences found in this sample. V is TRBV5-6 and J is TRBJ1-5; D unclear. Germline V lookup: CDR1 SGHDT, CDR2 YYEEEE. The CDR3 consists of 12 residues. Deletions cut 0 bases from V and 4 bases from J, with 2 bases between. The CDR3 is CASSLVNQPQHF. The CDR3 region has the DNA TGTGCCAGCAGCTTGGTTAATCAGCCCCAGCATTTT.

Written as DNA, the CDR3 is TGCGCCAGCAGTGAACAGGGTTCCCAAGAGACCCAGTACTTC. It translates to CASSEQGSQETQYF. V and J are TRBV10-2 and TRBJ2-5; perhaps TRBD1 as D (6 bases). The CDR3 has 14 amino acids. Germline CDR1 is WSHSY and CDR2 is SAAADI. V lost 3 bases to trimming and J lost 1 base, with 9 bases between them.

The chain joins TRBV6-1 to TRBJ2-3, with D tentatively TRBD1 (6 bases). Trimming removed 5 bases at V and 1 base at J, with 13 bases between. Germline CDR1 reads MNHNS; CDR2 reads SASEGT. The CDR3 runs 15 residues. The CDR3 nucleotides are TGTGCCAGCAGTCTACAGGGACGGGGCACAGATACGCAGTATTTT. Translating it yields CASSLQGRGTDTQYF.

DNA of the CDR3: TGTGCCTGGGACAGGGGGGGAACAGATACGCAGTATTTT. This translates into CAWDRGGTDTQYF. The gene calls are TRBV30 and TRBJ2-3; 9 bases fit TRBD1. The CDR3 consists of 13 residues. V lost 5 bases, J lost 3 bases, and 3 bases stayed unmatched. CDR1 is GTSNPN, CDR2 SVGIG, per germline (reference sequence).

The rearrangement links TRBV6-1 to TRBJ1-6, with TRBD1 as a possible D gene (5 bases). The CDR3 covers 15 residues. Germline values: CDR1 MNHNS, CDR2 SASEGT. Trimming pared 1 base from V and 7 bases from J, leaving 11 bases between. CDR3 sequence reads: CASSEGGRRNSPLHF. The CDR3 nucleotides read TGTGCCAGCAGTGAAGGGGGACGGAGAAATTCACCCCTCCACTTT.